Below, 6 T cell receptor beta chains from the same sample are listed, as sequenced in a study of CD8 T cells in ankylosing spondylitis. Study observations and caveats: A TCR beta motif of roughly 8 highly homologous variants appeared characteristic of ankylosing spondylitis blood.

No antigen has been assigned to these receptors. TCRdb re-analysed the 5' RACE reads in MiXCR, keeping a single row per CDR3 protein. The sample holds about 800,000 distinct CDR3 sequences, about 12% seen once. Sequencing used blood, either unsorted or a sorted T cell fraction (not recorded which). Receptors were obtained from a male donor with ankylosing spondylitis.

This CDR3 reads CSAWVGDKNYEQYF. CDR3 DNA: TGCAGTGCTTGGGTAGGGGACAAAAACTACGAGCAGTACTTC. The chain couples TRBV20-1 to TRBJ2-7; weak D call: TRBD1 (6 bases). CDR3 size: 14 residues. Germline CDR1 is DFQATT and CDR2 is SNEGSKA (reference sequence). V lost 5 bases, J lost 3 bases, and 17 bases lay in between.

A single count supports this clonotype. The chain combines TRBV6-1 with TRBJ1-1; D not certain. The length of the CDR3 is 15 residues. Looked up from germline, CDR1 is MNHNS and CDR2 is SASEGT. Deletions cut 6 bases from V and 4 bases from J, with 18 bases between. The CDR3 DNA reads TGTGCCAGCAGGTTCGCCCGGGGAGTTGTCACTGAAGCTTTCTTT. Translating it yields CASRFARGVVTEAFF.

This clonotype turned up a few times. The chain recombines TRBV5-1 with TRBJ2-7; D tentatively reads TRBD1 or TRBD2 (6 bases each). The germline gives CDR1 SGHRS, CDR2 YFSETQ. The V and J ends lost 4 bases and 5 bases respectively, with 16 bases between them. The length of the CDR3 is 14 residues. CDR3 nucleotides: TGCGCCAGCAGCCTGGAGGGCAGGGGCCACGAGCAGTACTTC. Amino acid sequence: CASSLEGRGHEQYF.

This clonotype has just a few counts. This chain uses TRBV20-1 with TRBJ2-5; no clear D. Germline loops: CDR1 DFQATT, CDR2 SNEGSKA (reference sequence). Trimming took off 5 bases at V and 4 bases at J, with 17 bases between the two ends. The CDR3 is made up of 14 amino acids. CDR3 region: CSAGPLEFGETQYF. CDR3 nucleotide sequence: TGCAGTGCTGGACCCCTAGAGTTCGGAGAGACCCAGTACTTC.

The rearrangement joins TRBV15 to TRBJ1-1; D perhaps matches TRBD1 (5 bases). Germline V gives CDR1 LNHNV, CDR2 YYDKDF (reference sequence). The CDR3 consists of 15 residues. Trimming left V 0 bases short and J 5 bases short, with 13 bases between. The CDR3 bases are TGTGCCACCAGCAGAGATATGGGGGTCGGGACTGAAGCTTTCTTT. Its translation is CATSRDMGVGTEAFF.

This clonotype was picked up a small number of times. The V and J genes are TRBV9 and TRBJ1-3; 8 bases are shared with TRBD1. J gave up 0 bases and V 1 base, and 9 bases lay outside the gene matches. CDR1 and CDR2 (germline): SGDLS, YYNGEE. The CDR3 sequence is 18 residues long. CDR3 sequence reads: CASSVRTGRLSSGNTIYF. CDR3 sequence (DNA): TGTGCCAGCAGCGTAAGGACAGGGAGGTTGAGCTCTGGAAACACCATATATTTT.